This TCR beta chain was sequenced during a study of post-analysis software for immune sequencing data. cDNA libraries for TCR beta contained unique molecular identifiers. TCRdb used MiXCR to reprocess the PCR reads, holding one entry per CDR3 protein. The data show about 430,000 distinct CDR3 sequences, roughly 38% seen once. Notes on this clonotype: The antigen is not known.

The CDR3 spans 18 residues. V lost 1 base to trimming and J lost 0 bases, with 18 bases between them. Germline assignment: CDR1 LNHNV and CDR2 YYDKDF (reference sequence). Whole-study findings and limits: Patients showed TRBV5-6, TRBV5-1 and TRBV20-1 among five TRBV segments more frequent than in controls.

The chain is built from TRBV15 and TRBJ1-2; TRBD1 is a possible D gene (5 bases). Sequencing was performed on blood. This receptor was obtained from a girl aged 2 to 10 with multiple sclerosis. CDR3 sequence: CATSRVGWPGGANYGYTF. For the CDR3, the DNA is TGTGCCACCAGCAGAGTTGGCTGGCCCGGGGGAGCTAACTATGGCTACACCTTC.